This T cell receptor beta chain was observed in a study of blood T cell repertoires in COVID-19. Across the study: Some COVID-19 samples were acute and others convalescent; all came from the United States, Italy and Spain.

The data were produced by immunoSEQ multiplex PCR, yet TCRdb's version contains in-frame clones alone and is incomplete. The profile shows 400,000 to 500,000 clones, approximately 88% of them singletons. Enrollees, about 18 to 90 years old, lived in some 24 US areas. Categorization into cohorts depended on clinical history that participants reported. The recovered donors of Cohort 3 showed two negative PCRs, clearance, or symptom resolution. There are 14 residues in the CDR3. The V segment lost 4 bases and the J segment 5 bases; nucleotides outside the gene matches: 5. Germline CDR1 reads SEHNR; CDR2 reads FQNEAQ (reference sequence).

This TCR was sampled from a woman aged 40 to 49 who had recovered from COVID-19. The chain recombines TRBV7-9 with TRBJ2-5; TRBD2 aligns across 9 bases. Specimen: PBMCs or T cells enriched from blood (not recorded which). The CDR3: CASSYLAGWETQYF. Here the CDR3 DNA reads TGTGCCAGCAGCTATCTAGCGGGATGGGAGACCCAGTACTTC.